This T cell receptor (beta chain) was identified during a study of CD8 T cells in Susac syndrome. The overall study: Patients with Susac syndrome were therapy-naive, on corticosteroids, or on intravenous immunoglobulin alone at the time that blood was drawn.

With respect to this clonotype: The antigen remains undetermined.

An input of about 0.5 to 1 ug of RNA was subjected to reverse transcription using random hexamers. TCRdb reprocessed the immunoSEQ multiplex PCR reads with MiXCR, giving one entry per CDR3 protein. The sample shows roughly 160,000 distinct CDR3 sequences, roughly 95% of them seen only once. The CDR3 is 14 residues long. Trimming cost V 3 bases and J 8 bases; bases outside gene matches: 6. In germline, CDR1 is DFQATT, CDR2 SNEGSKA (reference sequence). Study findings and constraints: The authors acknowledged that the study's TCR sequencing and HLA analysis involved relatively few individuals. Where Susac syndrome CD4+ T cell repertoires were concerned, no clonal expansion was evident.

The sequence was obtained from a human donor with Susac syndrome. What was sequenced was CD4+ T cells from PBMCs. The rearrangement links TRBV20-1 to TRBJ2-4, with TRBD2 identical over 11 bases. Here the CDR3 reads CSARTSGEADIQYF. The CDR3 DNA sequence: TGCAGTGCTAGGACTAGCGGGGAGGCAGACATTCAGTACTTC.